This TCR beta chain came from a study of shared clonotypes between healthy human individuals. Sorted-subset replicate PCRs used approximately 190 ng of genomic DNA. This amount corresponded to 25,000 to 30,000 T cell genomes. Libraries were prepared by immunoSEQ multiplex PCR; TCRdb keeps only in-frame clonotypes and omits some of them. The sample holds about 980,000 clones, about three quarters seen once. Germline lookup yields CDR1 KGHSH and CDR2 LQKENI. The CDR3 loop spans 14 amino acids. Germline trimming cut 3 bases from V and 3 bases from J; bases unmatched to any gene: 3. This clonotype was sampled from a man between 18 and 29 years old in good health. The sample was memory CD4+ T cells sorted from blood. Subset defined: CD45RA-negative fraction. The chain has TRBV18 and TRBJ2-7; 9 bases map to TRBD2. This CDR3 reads CASSPRGGGYEQYF. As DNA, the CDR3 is TGTGCCAGCTCACCGCGGGGGGGTGGCTACGAGCAGTACTTC.